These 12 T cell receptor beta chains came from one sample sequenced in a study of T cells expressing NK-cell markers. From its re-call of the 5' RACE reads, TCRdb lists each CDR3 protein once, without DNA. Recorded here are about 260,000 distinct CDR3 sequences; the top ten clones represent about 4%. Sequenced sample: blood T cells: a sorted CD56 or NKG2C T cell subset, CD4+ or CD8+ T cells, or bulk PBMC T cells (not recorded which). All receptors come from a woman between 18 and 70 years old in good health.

This CDR3 reads CASSLSAGGPRHQYF. The chain carries TRBV11-2 and TRBJ2-3; TCRdb's D gene call, TRBD2, goes unchecked for lack of DNA. From germline, CDR1 is SGHAT and CDR2 FQNNGV. This CDR3 spans 15 amino acids.

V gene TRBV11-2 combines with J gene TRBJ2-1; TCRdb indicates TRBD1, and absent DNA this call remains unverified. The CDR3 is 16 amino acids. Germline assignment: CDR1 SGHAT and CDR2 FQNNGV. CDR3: CASSPQLGGGYNEQFF.

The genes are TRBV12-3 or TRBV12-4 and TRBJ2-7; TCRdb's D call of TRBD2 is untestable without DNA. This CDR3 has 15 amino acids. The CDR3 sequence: CASRAGGHFTYEQYF.

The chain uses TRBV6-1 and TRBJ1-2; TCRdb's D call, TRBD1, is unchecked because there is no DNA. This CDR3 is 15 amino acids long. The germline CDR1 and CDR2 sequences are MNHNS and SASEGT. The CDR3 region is CASSTGQGRAYGYTF.

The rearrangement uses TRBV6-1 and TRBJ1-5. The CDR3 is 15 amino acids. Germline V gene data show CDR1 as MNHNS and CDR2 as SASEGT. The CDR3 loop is CASRPSGGHNQPQHF.

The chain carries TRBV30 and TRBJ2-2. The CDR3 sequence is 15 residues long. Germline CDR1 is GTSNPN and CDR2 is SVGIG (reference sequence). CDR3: CAWSVNGRITGELFF.

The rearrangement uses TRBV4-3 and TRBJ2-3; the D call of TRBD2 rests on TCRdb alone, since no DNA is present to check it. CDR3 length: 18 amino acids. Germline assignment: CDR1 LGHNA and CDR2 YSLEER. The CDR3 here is CASSQDHPSGVLTDTQYF.

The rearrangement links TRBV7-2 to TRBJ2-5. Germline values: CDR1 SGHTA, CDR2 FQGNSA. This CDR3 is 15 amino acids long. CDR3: CASSLAQPRQETQYF.

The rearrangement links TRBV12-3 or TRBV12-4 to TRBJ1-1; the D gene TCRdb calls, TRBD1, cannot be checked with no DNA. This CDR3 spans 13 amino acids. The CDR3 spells CAVNLGGNTEAFF.

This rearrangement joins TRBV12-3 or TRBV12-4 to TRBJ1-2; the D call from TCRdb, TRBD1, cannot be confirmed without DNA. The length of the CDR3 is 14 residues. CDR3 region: CASRNRGLNYGYTF.

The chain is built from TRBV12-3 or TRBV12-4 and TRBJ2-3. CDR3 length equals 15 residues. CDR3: CASSLYDPSTDTQYF.

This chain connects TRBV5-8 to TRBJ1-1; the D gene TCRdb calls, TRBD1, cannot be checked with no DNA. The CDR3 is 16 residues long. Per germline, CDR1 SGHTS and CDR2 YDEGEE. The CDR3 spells CASTHGKGLRDTEAFF.